A selection of T cell receptor beta chains follows, all from one sample in a study of blood T cell repertoires in COVID-19. Clones were read by immunoSEQ multiplex PCR, and TCRdb kept only the in-frame ones, dropping some. The sample comprises approximately 260,000 clones, 70% to 90% of which are singletons, and approximately 10% rests with the top ten. The specimen was peripheral blood. The receptors originated from a woman in her 70s with acute or convalescent COVID-19. Each CDR3 is given with its conserved first and last residue. The order of the fields is V gene, J gene, D gene, clone size, CDR3 length, CDR3 protein, CDR3 DNA. D genes are given only for firm matches. Rows give clone size only sometimes, using once, few, many, or a class for an expanded clone.

TRBV11-2	TRBJ2-7	NA	NA	15	CASSFSEGAGYEQYF	TGTGCCAGCAGCTTTTCGGAGGGGGCGGGGTACGAGCAGTACTTC
TRBV11-3	TRBJ2-7	TRBD2	NA	13	CASSRGGSYEQYF	TGTGCCAGCAGCAGGGGAGGGTCCTACGAGCAGTACTTC
TRBV6-5	TRBJ2-5	NA	NA	13	CASRAPGRETQYF	TGTGCCAGCAGGGCCCCGGGGAGAGAGACCCAGTACTTC
TRBV5-4	TRBJ2-5	TRBD2	NA	13	CASSFGLGETQYF	TGTGCCAGCAGCTTCGGACTAGGCGAGACCCAGTACTTC
TRBV7-9	TRBJ2-3	NA	NA	15	CASSFGQGRTDTQYF	TGTGCCAGCAGCTTCGGTCAGGGGCGCACAGATACGCAGTATTTT
TRBV3-1/TRBV3-2	TRBJ2-4	NA	NA	14	CASSQARTQNIQYF	TGTGCCAGCAGCCAAGCGAGAACTCAAAACATTCAGTACTTC
TRBV10-3	TRBJ1-5	TRBD1	few	13	CATGQGVNQPQHF	TGTGCCACCGGACAGGGCGTTAATCAGCCCCAGCATTTT
TRBV6-5	TRBJ2-5	NA	NA	13	CASKRTNQETQYF	TGTGCCAGCAAACGGACTAACCAAGAGACCCAGTACTTC
TRBV9	TRBJ2-1	TRBD1	NA	15	CASTIGQGSYNEQFF	TGTGCCAGCACCATAGGACAGGGTTCCTACAATGAGCAGTTCTTC
TRBV6-2/TRBV6-3	TRBJ2-5	TRBD2	NA	14	CASSYYTSGETQYF	TGTGCCAGCAGTTACTACACTAGCGGGGAGACCCAGTACTTC
TRBV19	TRBJ1-2	NA	NA	14	CASRDSSPLYGYTF	TGTGCCAGTAGAGACAGTTCGCCCCTCTATGGCTACACCTTC
TRBV15	TRBJ2-7	TRBD2	NA	15	CATSRSGTSGDEQYF	TGTGCCACCAGCAGATCCGGGACTAGCGGGGACGAGCAGTACTTC
TRBV27	TRBJ1-1	NA	NA	13	CASSFRGGTEAFF	TGTGCCAGCAGTTTCCGGGGGGGAACTGAAGCTTTCTTT
TRBV5-4	TRBJ1-6	TRBD1	NA	18	CASSSPGQGAGIRSPLHF	TGTGCCAGCAGCTCCCCAGGACAGGGAGCAGGGATTCGTTCACCCCTCCACTTT
TRBV12-3/TRBV12-4	TRBJ2-5	NA	NA	12	CASSLRGETQYF	TGTGCCAGCAGTTTACGAGGAGAGACCCAGTACTTC
TRBV5-6	TRBJ1-1	NA	NA	14	CASFWGREITEAFF	TGTGCCAGCTTTTGGGGGCGCGAGATCACTGAAGCTTTCTTT
TRBV7-9	TRBJ2-2	NA	NA	16	CASTIPGSRTTGELFF	TGTGCCAGCACCATTCCCGGCAGCAGGACAACCGGGGAGCTGTTTTTT
TRBV7-7	TRBJ2-3	NA	once	13	CASSQDFTDTQYF	TGTGCCAGCAGCCAGGACTTCACAGATACGCAGTATTTT
TRBV6-2/TRBV6-3	TRBJ1-1	TRBD1	NA	12	CASSSDRAPAFF	TGTGCCAGCAGTTCAGACAGGGCTCCGGCTTTCTTT
TRBV18	TRBJ1-1	TRBD1	NA	16	CASSQDRGPMNTEAFF	TGTGCCAGCTCACAGGACAGGGGGCCCATGAACACTGAAGCTTTCTTT
TRBV4-2	TRBJ2-1	TRBD2	NA	17	CASSLGRLAGGNNEQFF	TGTGCCAGCAGCCTTGGTAGACTAGCGGGGGGTAACAATGAGCAGTTCTTC
TRBV30	TRBJ2-3	NA	NA	14	CAWSVGGGTDTQYF	TGTGCCTGGAGTGTAGGGGGGGGCACAGATACGCAGTATTTT
TRBV7-2	TRBJ1-3	NA	NA	12	CASSHPGGTIYF	TGTGCCAGCAGCCACCCCGGGGGCACCATATATTTT
TRBV20-1	TRBJ1-1	NA	once	10	CSASGAEAFF	TGCAGTGCCTCGGGGGCTGAAGCTTTCTTT
TRBV2	TRBJ1-1	NA	NA	15	CASRAEAVMNTEAFF	TGTGCCAGCAGGGCAGAGGCGGTTATGAACACTGAAGCTTTCTTT
TRBV5-4	TRBJ2-3	NA	NA	16	CASSPGTDRGLGTQYF	TGTGCCAGCAGCCCTGGGACTGACCGGGGGTTGGGGACGCAGTATTTT
TRBV5-1	TRBJ2-3	TRBD2	NA	9	CASIRTRGF	TGCGCCAGCATTAGGACTAGAGGATTT
TRBV2	TRBJ2-5	NA	NA	13	CASRSQGWETQYF	TGTGCCAGCAGATCACAGGGATGGGAGACCCAGTACTTC
TRBV29-1	TRBJ1-1	NA	NA	10	CSVVQDEAFF	TGCAGCGTTGTTCAGGATGAAGCTTTCTTT
TRBV3-1/TRBV3-2	TRBJ1-2	NA	NA	12	CASSQGPGGYTF	TGTGCCAGCAGCCAAGGTCCGGGGGGCTACACCTTC